A single sample is the source of the 29 T cell receptor beta chains below, sequenced in a study. TCRdb re-derived calls from the RT-PCR reads in MiXCR, one entry per CDR3 protein. The sample yields hundreds of thousands of distinct CDR3 sequences, 14% seen once. The sequenced sample was memory CD4+ T cells from blood. The receptor source for this set is a female donor in good health, serving as a healthy control.

The V gene is TRBV5-6, the J gene TRBJ2-1, with 10 bases lining up with TRBD1. The germline V gene has CDR1 SGHDT and CDR2 YYEEEE. V was pared by 5 bases and J by 6 bases, with 8 bases of the junction left unmatched. This CDR3 region has 15 residues. The CDR3 region is CASRAGTGVSNEQFF. The CDR3 nucleotides are TGTGCCAGCAGAGCCGGGACAGGGGTCAGCAATGAGCAGTTCTTC. The full variable domain, in which reference TRBV5-6 and TRBJ2-1 provide the parts outside the CDR3, is DAGVTQSPTHLIKTRGQQVTLRCSPKSGHDTVSWYQQALGQGPQFIFQYYEEEERQRGNFPDRFSGHQFPNYSSELNVNALLLGDSALYLCASRAGTGVSNEQFFGPGTRLTVL.

Ten or more counts support this clonotype. The chain recombines TRBV6-5 with TRBJ2-6; tentative D call: TRBD2 (6 bases). Trimming cost V 2 bases and J 2 bases, with 7 bases left between them. The germline gives CDR1 MNHEY, CDR2 SVGAGI. The CDR3 is made up of 15 amino acids. The chain's CDR3 is CASSYRGAGANVLTF. CDR3 sequence (DNA): TGTGCCAGCAGTTACCGCGGGGCTGGGGCCAACGTCCTGACTTTC.

The chain employs TRBV5-1 and TRBJ2-3; TRBD2 might be the D (6 bases). Germline V gene lookup returns CDR1 SGHRS and CDR2 YFSETQ. Trimming removed 0 bases at V and 0 bases at J, with 8 bases between. The CDR3 contains 15 residues. DNA for the CDR3: TGCGCCAGCAGCTTGGAACTAGCTAGCACAGATACGCAGTATTTT. It translates to CASSLELASTDTQYF.

This clonotype was seen more than once but under ten times. The CDR3 loop reads CASIPTMGDTEAFF. The CDR3 nucleotides read TGTGCCAGCATCCCCACAATGGGGGACACTGAAGCTTTCTTT. This chain links TRBV6-1 with TRBJ1-1; D might be TRBD1 (5 bases). Germline CDR1 and CDR2: MNHNS and SASEGT. V shed 7 bases and J shed 3 bases, with 15 bases lying between them. The CDR3 loop spans 14 amino acids.

This clonotype was detected only a few times. This may stem from a read error, because a much larger clone lies one nucleotide away. This chain joins TRBV2 and TRBJ2-3, with D perhaps matching TRBD2 (6 bases). This CDR3 spans 13 amino acids. CDR1 SNHLY and CDR2 FYNNEI come from the germline V gene. With 7 bases removed from V and 2 bases from J, the gap between germline ends came to 10 bases. In nucleotides, the CDR3 is TGTGCCAGCAACCGGGACTTCACAGATACGCAGTATTTT. Encoded protein: CASNRDFTDTQYF.

The chain employs TRBV24-1 and TRBJ1-4; 10 bases agree with TRBD1. The CDR3 is made up of 15 amino acids. The V segment lost 2 bases and the J segment 7 bases; nucleotides outside the gene matches: 3. CDR1 and CDR2 (germline): KGHDR, SFDVKD. The CDR3 coding sequence is TGTGCCACCAGTGATTCCGGGACAGGGGTTGAAAAACTGTTTTTT. Translated: CATSDSGTGVEKLFF.

V gene TRBV5-4 combines with J gene TRBJ2-3, with a tentative D call TRBD2 (6 bases). This CDR3 is built from 14 residues. Germline V gives CDR1 SGHNT, CDR2 YYREEE (reference sequence). Trimming removed 6 bases at V and 2 bases at J, with 13 bases between. CDR3 in DNA: TGTGCCAGCAACCGAGCGGGTGACACAGATACGCAGTATTTT. Translated, it gives CASNRAGDTDTQYF.

J is TRBJ1-5 and V is TRBV4-2; a possible D gene is TRBD1 (5 bases). With 4 bases removed from V and 4 bases from J, the gap between germline ends came to 20 bases. The CDR3 consists of 17 residues. The germline V gene has CDR1 LGHNA and CDR2 YNFKEQ. The CDR3 loop reads CASSPTTLGGGNQPQHF. The DNA for the CDR3 is TGTGCCAGCAGCCCTACTACCCTCGGGGGGGGAAATCAGCCCCAGCATTTT.

J is TRBJ2-2 and V is TRBV29-1; D possibly corresponds to TRBD1 (6 bases). Germline assignment: CDR1 SQVTM and CDR2 ANQGSEA. There are 16 residues in the CDR3. CDR3 nucleotides: TGCAGAGTTATACAGGGCAGCCTAGATCCTACCGGGGAGCTGTTTTTT. Its translation: CRVIQGSLDPTGELFF.

J is TRBJ1-6 and V is TRBV12-5; D is undetermined. This CDR3 is 13 amino acids long. V was clipped by 1 base and J by 10 bases, with 8 bases between them. Germline V CDR1 and CDR2: LGHNT, FRNRAP. The CDR3 reads CASGLGLGSPLHF. CDR3 DNA: TGTGCTAGTGGTTTGGGTCTTGGGTCACCCCTCCACTTT.

In this sample, this clonotype turned up many times. The CDR3 DNA reads TGTGCCACCAGTGGACGCAGGGGGCTTAACAATGAGCAGTTCTTC. This translates into CATSGRRGLNNEQFF. The chain is built from TRBV24-1 and TRBJ2-1, with 8 bases identical to TRBD1. V was pared by 5 bases and J by 5 bases, with 7 bases of the junction left unmatched. Germline assignment: CDR1 KGHDR and CDR2 SFDVKD. This CDR3 spans 15 amino acids.

V gene TRBV12-3 or TRBV12-4 combines with J gene TRBJ1-1; a weak D match, TRBD1 (6 bases). V gave up 6 bases and J gave up 6 bases, with 14 bases separating them. CDR3 length: 13 residues. The CDR3 sequence is CASSSRGDSEAFF. CDR3 nucleotides: TGTGCCAGCAGCTCGAGGGGGGACTCTGAAGCTTTCTTT.

This clonotype was counted only a few times. The rearrangement uses TRBV7-2 and TRBJ2-5, with no clear D. The CDR3 extends over 14 amino acids. CDR1 SGHTA and CDR2 FQGNSA come from the germline V gene. Trimming shortened V by 2 bases and J by 5 bases, and 12 bases separated the two germline ends. The CDR3 loop reads CASSLRPRVETQYF. The CDR3, as DNA: TGTGCCAGCAGCTTAAGACCGCGAGTGGAGACCCAGTACTTC.

This clonotype was found a few times. V and J are TRBV14 and TRBJ2-7; D is unresolved. The CDR3 totals 13 residues. Germline V gives CDR1 SGHDN, CDR2 FVKESK. Between the trimmed V and J ends, which lost 1 base and 2 bases, there was a span of 6 bases. As DNA, the CDR3 is TGTGCCAGCAGCCAAGCTATTGCCTACGAGCAGTACTTC. Residues: CASSQAIAYEQYF.

The sample holds many counts of this clonotype. The chain is built from TRBV7-2 and TRBJ2-1; D is perhaps TRBD2 (6 bases). V was pared by 7 bases and J by 10 bases, with 14 bases between. The CDR3 has 12 amino acids. Germline loops: CDR1 SGHTA, CDR2 FQGNSA. The DNA for the CDR3 is TGTGCCAGCAACGTACTAGCAGGGGAGCAGTTCTTC. Protein: CASNVLAGEQFF.

This sequence joins TRBV12-3 or TRBV12-4 and TRBJ2-4; the D call may be TRBD1 or TRBD2 (5 bases each). This CDR3 spans 14 amino acids. The V end was cut by 4 bases, the J end by 5 bases, with 12 bases between. CDR3 amino acids: CASSSGDGQNIQYF. DNA of the CDR3: TGTGCCAGCAGTTCCGGGGACGGCCAAAACATTCAGTACTTC.

This clonotype was found a few times. The V gene is TRBV14, the J gene TRBJ2-5, with D uncertain. Germline V gene sequence: CDR1 SGHDN, CDR2 FVKESK. V dropped 1 base and J dropped 2 bases, with 8 bases sitting between them. This CDR3 has 14 residues. In DNA form, the CDR3 reads TGTGCCAGCAGCCAAGGCAATATACAAGAGACCCAGTACTTC. Amino acids: CASSQGNIQETQYF.

The V call is TRBV7-8, the J call TRBJ2-1; 9 nucleotides line up with TRBD1. The CDR3 is 15 amino acids. After removal of 5 bases from V and 8 bases from J, the junction contained 10 bases not matched to a gene. Germline V gives CDR1 SGHVS, CDR2 FQNEAQ. DNA of the CDR3: TGTGCCAGCAGCCAACCGGGACAGGGCTATTATGAGCAGTTCTTC. Amino acids: CASSQPGQGYYEQFF.

At least ten counts were recorded for this clonotype. This chain connects TRBV6-1 to TRBJ2-1, with 7 nucleotides matching TRBD1. The germline V gene encodes CDR1 MNHNS and CDR2 SASEGT. This CDR3 comprises 13 residues. V lost 4 bases to trimming and J lost 15 bases; unmatched junction nucleotides: 12. As DNA, the CDR3 is TGTGCCAGCAGTGCAGACAGGGCCCAGCTCATGTTCTTC. The encoded protein is CASSADRAQLMFF.

The V gene is TRBV6-6, the J gene TRBJ1-2; D is unclear. CDR1 is MNHNY, CDR2 SVGAGI, per germline (reference sequence). Trimming stripped 4 bases from V and 3 bases from J, with 18 bases between. This CDR3 region has 16 residues. The CDR3 reads CASSWGSSQSYYGYTF. The CDR3 DNA is TGTGCCAGCAGTTGGGGTTCGAGTCAGAGCTACTATGGCTACACCTTC.

V and J are TRBV28 and TRBJ1-5, with no clear D. This CDR3 contains 14 residues. CDR1 and CDR2 from the germline V gene are MDHEN and SYDVKM. Trimming stripped 6 bases from V and 0 bases from J, with 9 bases between. The CDR3 loop is CASRGSSSNQPQHF. CDR3 DNA: TGTGCCAGCAGGGGGAGTTCTAGCAATCAGCCCCAGCATTTT.

This clonotype has only a few counts. The rearrangement joins TRBV12-3 or TRBV12-4 to TRBJ1-6; 9 bases fit TRBD1. The junction had 10 bases not matched to a gene; V was cut back by 3 bases and J by 7 bases. There are 17 residues in the CDR3. The CDR3 DNA is TGTGCCAGCAGTTTGGACAGGGGAGGCGGGAAAAATTCACCCCTCCACTTT. Its protein product is CASSLDRGGGKNSPLHF.

The table lists this clonotype with many counts. The chain uses TRBV20-1 and TRBJ2-5; D is undetermined. The CDR3 loop spans 13 amino acids. Between the trimmed V and J ends, which lost 2 bases and 5 bases, there was a span of 12 bases. Germline loops: CDR1 DFQATT, CDR2 SNEGSKA (reference sequence). The DNA for the CDR3 is TGCAGTGCTAGACCCTTGGGTAGGGAGACCCAGTACTTC. It yields the protein CSARPLGRETQYF.

There are a few counts of this clonotype. The chain carries TRBV6-5 and TRBJ2-1; TRBD2 might be the D (5 bases). V was pared by 4 bases and J by 9 bases, with 13 bases between. Germline loops: CDR1 MNHEY, CDR2 SVGAGI. The CDR3 sequence is 13 residues long. The DNA of the CDR3 is TGTGCCAGCAGTTTATCTCCAGGAGGTGAGCAGTTCTTC. Amino acid sequence: CASSLSPGGEQFF.

This clonotype occurred a few times. CDR3 nucleotide sequence: TGTGCCAGCACCTTCCCGCTAAGGTACACTGAAGCTTTCTTT. This encodes CASTFPLRYTEAFF. The chain is built from TRBV7-2 and TRBJ1-1; D gene uncertain. The CDR3 runs 14 residues. Germline lookup yields CDR1 SGHTA and CDR2 FQGNSA. Deletions cut 7 bases from V and 3 bases from J, with 15 bases between.

This clonotype has ten or more counts. V and J are TRBV9 and TRBJ2-1; TRBD2 matches at 10 bases. Germline CDR1 reads SGDLS; CDR2 reads YYNGEE. The CDR3 extends over 16 amino acids. V was pared by 2 bases and J by 7 bases, with 9 bases of the junction left unmatched. CDR3 in amino acids: CASSVGPSGRVNEQFF. CDR3 nucleotide sequence: TGTGCCAGCAGCGTCGGACCTAGCGGGAGAGTTAATGAGCAGTTCTTC.

This clonotype was observed a few times. The chain combines TRBV25-1 with TRBJ1-3; D gene uncertain. The CDR3 has 17 residues. The ends were cut back, 2 bases at V and 7 bases at J, with 21 bases in the middle. Germline CDR1 and CDR2: MGHDK and SYGVNS. CDR3 DNA: TGTGCCAGCAGTGAAGGGTATGAGGGTATTTGGGCGAACACCATATATTTT. Translation: CASSEGYEGIWANTIYF.

The sample holds a few counts of this clonotype. This chain connects TRBV7-8 to TRBJ2-7; D not certain. V was clipped by 5 bases and J by 0 bases, with 14 bases between them. Germline lookup yields CDR1 SGHVS and CDR2 FQNEAQ. This CDR3 region has 15 residues. The CDR3 protein is CASSQTAAGSYEQYF. In DNA form, the CDR3 reads TGTGCCAGCAGCCAAACAGCCGCCGGCTCCTACGAGCAGTACTTC.

This clonotype was detected many times. This chain connects TRBV27 to TRBJ2-5; no reliable D call. Germline loops: CDR1 MNHEY, CDR2 SMNVEV (reference sequence). The CDR3 has 13 residues. The germline V and J ends were trimmed by 4 bases and 1 base, with 7 bases remaining between them. The CDR3 loop reads CASSSHTQETQYF. DNA for the CDR3: TGTGCCAGCAGTTCGCACACCCAAGAGACCCAGTACTTC.